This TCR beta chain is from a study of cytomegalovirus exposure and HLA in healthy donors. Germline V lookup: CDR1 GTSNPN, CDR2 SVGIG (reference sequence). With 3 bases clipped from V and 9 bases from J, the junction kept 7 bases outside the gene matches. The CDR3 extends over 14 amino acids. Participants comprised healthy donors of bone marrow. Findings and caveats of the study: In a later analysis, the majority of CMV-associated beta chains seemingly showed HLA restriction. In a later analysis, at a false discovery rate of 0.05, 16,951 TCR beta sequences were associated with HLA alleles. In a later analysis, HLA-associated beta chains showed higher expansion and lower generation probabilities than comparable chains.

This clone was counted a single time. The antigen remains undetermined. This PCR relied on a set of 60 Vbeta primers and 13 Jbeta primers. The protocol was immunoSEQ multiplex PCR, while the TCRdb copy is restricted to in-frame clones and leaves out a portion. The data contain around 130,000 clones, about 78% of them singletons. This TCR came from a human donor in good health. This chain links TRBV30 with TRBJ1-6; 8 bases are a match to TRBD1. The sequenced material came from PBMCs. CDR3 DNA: TGTGCCTGGAGCCCTGGACAGGGAGCTTCACCCCTCCACTTT. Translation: CAWSPGQGASPLHF.